The 2 T cell receptor beta chains below were found in one sample sequenced in a study of cytomegalovirus exposure and HLA in healthy donors. PCR amplification relied on 60 Vbeta primers (plus 13 Jbeta primers). The repertoire was sequenced with immunoSEQ multiplex PCR; TCRdb's copy has only in-frame clones and lacks some. The table lists 70,000 or so clones, 55% to 65% of them singletons. The sequencing sample was made of PBMCs. These receptors came from a woman aged 45-65 years in good health and CMV-seronegative.

The V and J genes are TRBV5-1 and TRBJ2-1; 10 nucleotides line up with TRBD2. Trimming cost V 2 bases and J 6 bases; bases outside gene matches: 5. Germline lookup yields CDR1 SGHRS and CDR2 YFSETQ. The CDR3 contains 15 residues. In nucleotides, the CDR3 is TGCGCCAGCAGCTTAGGTAGCGGGAGGTTCAATGAGCAGTTCTTC. This sequence encodes CASSLGSGRFNEQFF.

J is TRBJ2-1 and V is TRBV18; maybe TRBD2 (6 bases). V was pared by 6 bases and J by 7 bases, with 19 bases between. The CDR3 spans 15 residues. From germline, CDR1 is KGHSH and CDR2 LQKENI. CDR3 DNA: TGTGCCAGCTCCCCTGCGGCGGGATCCGGGAATGAGCAGTTCTTC. Translation gives CASSPAAGSGNEQFF.